Shown below are 9 T cell receptor beta chains from a single sample sequenced in a study of technical replicates of blood from several donors. The assay was immunoSEQ multiplex PCR, and TCRdb's table has in-frame clones only and misses some. The profile shows about 73,000 clones, around nine tenths of them singletons. Material: PBMCs. The receptors were sampled from a human donor in good health. Some clones in this sample may be carry-over from other donors' samples.

The chain uses TRBV6-1 and TRBJ1-5; a possible D gene is TRBD1 (6 bases). The CDR3 extends over 15 amino acids. Germline V CDR1 and CDR2: MNHNS, SASEGT. V dropped 4 bases and J dropped 4 bases, with 14 bases sitting between them. The CDR3 reads CASSVRDRMNQPQHF. As DNA, the CDR3 is TGTGCCAGCAGTGTACGAGACAGGATGAATCAGCCCCAGCATTTT.

The chain recombines TRBV10-3 with TRBJ2-2; D uncertain. Looked up from germline, CDR1 is ENHRY and CDR2 is SYGVKD. This CDR3 comprises 15 residues. The V gene lost 6 bases and the J gene lost 0 bases, with 11 bases spanning the gap. CDR3 region: CAIRPATSNTGELFF. CDR3 DNA: TGTGCCATCAGGCCGGCGACATCGAACACCGGGGAGCTGTTTTTT.

In this sample, this clone turned up a few times. The CDR3, as DNA: TGTGCCAGCAGCTCCGGGACTGATTACAATGAGCAGTTCTTC. It codes for CASSSGTDYNEQFF. This chain links TRBV5-6 with TRBJ2-1; TRBD2 is a possible D gene (6 bases). The V gene lost 3 bases and the J gene lost 4 bases, with 11 bases spanning the gap. CDR3 length: 14 amino acids. CDR1 is SGHDT and CDR2 is YYEEEE in the germline V gene.

This sequence joins TRBV10-3 and TRBJ2-7, with 7 bases matching TRBD2. Germline values: CDR1 ENHRY, CDR2 SYGVKD. The CDR3 is 13 amino acids. V shed 8 bases and J 6 bases; nucleotides not matched to a gene: 10. CDR3 sequence reads: CAIVGEGFGEQYF. Here the CDR3 DNA reads TGTGCCATCGTCGGGGAGGGCTTTGGCGAGCAGTACTTC.

This clone was seen a single time. This rearrangement joins TRBV5-1 to TRBJ1-1; D unresolved. CDR1 is SGHRS, CDR2 YFSETQ, per germline. This CDR3 has 14 residues. V lost 4 bases, J lost 1 base, and 11 bases lay in between. CDR3 DNA: TGCGCCAGCAGCCCGACTCAAAAGAACACTGAAGCTTTCTTT. Amino acids: CASSPTQKNTEAFF.

The J gene is TRBJ1-2, the V gene TRBV4-3; no firm D call. Germline V gene lookup returns CDR1 LGHNA and CDR2 YSLEER. Trimming removed 3 bases at V and 8 bases at J, with 16 bases between. The CDR3 sequence is 14 residues long. The CDR3 nucleotides read TGCGCCAGCAGCCAGTTCCGGGATACAAACGGCTACACCTTC. Its protein product is CASSQFRDTNGYTF.

V gene TRBV4-2 combines with J gene TRBJ2-5, with 7 positions matching TRBD1. Trimming cost V 5 bases and J 3 bases; bases outside gene matches: 6. CDR3 size: 14 residues. Germline CDR1 reads LGHNA; CDR2 reads YNFKEQ. The CDR3: CASSFPGQKETQYF. CDR3 in DNA: TGTGCCAGCAGCTTCCCGGGACAGAAAGAGACCCAGTACTTC.

Judged by abundance, this clone is medium-sized (0.01 to 0.1%). The V call is TRBV19, the J call TRBJ2-5; 10 bases are a match to TRBD2. The trim removed 6 bases at V and 5 bases at J, leaving 9 bases unmatched. Germline CDR1 reads LNHDA; CDR2 reads SQIVND (reference sequence). The CDR3 is 15 amino acids. As DNA, the CDR3 is TGTGCCAGTAGCCAGGGTTCTAGCGGGAGTGAGACCCAGTACTTC. Translation: CASSQGSSGSETQYF.

This clone was detected once. The chain recombines TRBV11-3 with TRBJ2-7, with a tentative D call TRBD2 (6 bases). V was trimmed by 1 base and J by 0 bases, leaving 7 bases between them. The CDR3 covers 14 residues. Looked up from germline, CDR1 is SGHNT and CDR2 is YENEEA. The CDR3 DNA reads TGTGCCAGCAGCTTAGGCGGGGCCTCCTACGAGCAGTACTTC. Protein product: CASSLGGASYEQYF.